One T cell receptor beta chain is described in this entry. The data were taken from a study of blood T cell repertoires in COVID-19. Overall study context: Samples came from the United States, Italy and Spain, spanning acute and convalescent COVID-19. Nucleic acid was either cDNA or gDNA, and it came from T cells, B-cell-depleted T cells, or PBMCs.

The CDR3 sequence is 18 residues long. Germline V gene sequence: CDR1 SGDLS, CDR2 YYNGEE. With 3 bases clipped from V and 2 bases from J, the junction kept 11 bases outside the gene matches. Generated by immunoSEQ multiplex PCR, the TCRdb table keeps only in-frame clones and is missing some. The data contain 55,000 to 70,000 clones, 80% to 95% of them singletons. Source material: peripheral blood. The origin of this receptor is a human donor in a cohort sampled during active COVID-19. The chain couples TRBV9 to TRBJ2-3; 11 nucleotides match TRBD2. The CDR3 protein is CASSGPKGTSGFTDTQYF. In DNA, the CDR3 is TGTGCCAGCAGCGGGCCCAAAGGGACTAGCGGCTTCACAGATACGCAGTATTTT.